This TCR beta chain is drawn from a study of CD4 T cells in relation to SARS-CoV-2 and coronaviruses. Study as a whole: Negative control cultures got HIV-1 Nef peptides or no peptide.

As regards this clone: What it recognizes is unknown.

Germline V lookup: CDR1 SNHLY, CDR2 FYNNEI. V was trimmed by 4 bases and J by 1 base, leaving 8 bases between them. The CDR3 is made up of 14 amino acids. Study observations and caveats: In about 65% of donors, memory CD4+ clonotypes crossrecognized SARS-CoV-2 and at least one common cold coronavirus spike.

The method was immunoSEQ multiplex PCR; TCRdb's version includes in-frame clones alone and lacks a portion of them. Here the sample spans approximately 16,000 clones, under 85% being singletons. Before the COVID-19 pandemic, during about 2011-2019, CD4+ T cells were taken from unexposed donors. The cells were cultured for around ten days before CD4+ T cells were isolated. On days 3 and 7, cultures got half fresh IL-2 medium. The clonotype comes from a human donor in good health. The sample was CD4+ T cells from PBMCs, cultured in vitro. The chain links TRBV2 to TRBJ1-3, with D possibly matching TRBD1 (5 bases). CDR3 residues: CASSAEGSGNTIYF. The CDR3, as DNA: TGTGCCAGCAGTGCGGAGGGGTCTGGAAACACCATATATTTT.